Included here is one TCR beta chain sequence, with context. Its antigen is as yet unknown. The draw of peripheral blood yielded approximately 10 milliliters from each donor. Through a sample-barcoded 5' primer and a J-beta primer mix, a second PCR was run for about 6 to 11 cycles. TCRdb re-called the 5' RACE reads with MiXCR, one entry per CDR3 protein. The sample lists 1,500,000 or so distinct CDR3 sequences, 35% to 45% occurring once. These data originate in a study of blood T cells in healthy people across ages. Points from the study as a whole: Researchers deemed the diversity estimates from one million T cells underestimates. CMV status of donors was unknown, possibly confounding expanded clonotype changes. Correlation between TCR beta diversity and naive T cell percentage was strong.

J lost 13 bases, V lost 7 bases, and 15 bases had no gene match. This CDR3 region has 13 residues. The V call is TRBV12-3 or TRBV12-4, the J call TRBJ1-2, with 7 bases lining up with TRBD1. The sample taken for sequencing was blood. This sequence originates from a woman aged 18 to 35 in good health. This chain's CDR3 is CASKAGGRPFCTF. CDR3 nucleotides: TGTGCCAGCAAGGCAGGGGGTCGACCGTTTTGCACCTTC.